This TCR beta chain is from a study of shared clonotypes between healthy human individuals. TCRdb's table, derived via immunoSEQ multiplex PCR, lists solely in-frame clones and lacks some. The repertoire holds about 2 million clones, over 85% seen once, with around 1.1% in the top ten. CD45RO-negative cells were positively selected for CCR7, leaving out terminally differentiated effector memory CD45RA+ cells. The receptor was derived from a man aged 18-30 years in good health. The specimen sequenced was naive CD8+ T cells sorted from blood.

CDR3 amino acids: CESRPLFDYGYTF. The CDR3 DNA sequence: TGTGAGAGTCGACCCCTTTTCGACTATGGCTACACCTTC. This chain links TRBV2 with TRBJ1-2, with unresolved D. From germline, CDR1 is SNHLY and CDR2 FYNNEI. CDR3 size: 13 residues.